This T cell receptor (beta chain) was identified during a study of CD8 T cells in Susac syndrome (dated by TCRdb to between 2018 and 2021). A note on the overall study: Of the Susac syndrome patients who were sequenced, five or six had clinically active disease and roughly eight were in clinical remission. At blood withdrawal, Susac syndrome patients were therapy-naive, treated with corticosteroids (with IVIg additionally given to some), or treated with IVIg alone. Repertoire sequencing was used to test whether CD8+ T cell activation and differentiation in Susac syndrome was antigen driven.

Cut back by 6 bases and 0 bases, the V and J ends lie 6 bases apart. The germline V gene sets CDR1 to MNHEY and CDR2 to SVGAGI. Counted from cysteine to phenylalanine, this CDR3 has 13 amino acids. Of the read, only the CDR3 DNA is kept; its 39 bases are in frame from base 1. Study-wide conclusions, independent of this receptor: The number of individuals in the TCR sequencing and HLA analysis was recognized as being relatively small. In patients with Susac syndrome, the CD4+ T cell repertoire showed no detectable clonal expansion.

RNA was extracted with the RNeasy kit and roughly 0.45 to 1 ug was reverse transcribed using random hexamers. TCR beta CDR3 regions were amplified with the immunoSEQ multiplex PCR assay covering 54 Vbeta and 13 Jbeta segments. PCR amplification bias was corrected using a synthetic template baseline for primer optimization and computational correction. Turning to the authors' computational methods: Reads were assigned to V, D and J genes according to IMGT and analyzed in immunoSEQ Analyzer, with only productive sequences retained. Clonality was computed as one minus Shannon entropy normalized by log2 of the number of productive unique sequences. Public and private clones were assessed among the 100 most prevalent clones of each patient and control. Susac-specific clones were defined as absent from healthy and MS cohorts, around 970 published viral clones and other ImmuneACCESS disease sequences. TCRdb reprocessing: public reads trimmed at Q25 with fastp, clones called with MiXCR, in-frame beta chains kept. CDR3 protein sequences are deduplicated, and each keeps its most common genes and DNA. The V and J calls and clone size come from TCRdb's table, not from the authors' own analysis. This sample lists tens of thousands of distinct CDR3 sequences; 90% to 95% were detected once. Roughly 0.31% of the sample is held by the ten biggest clonotypes.

A remark on this clonotype: Its antigen specificity is not known. Within one base of it there is no much larger clone, and no base qualities were kept.

High-throughput TCR beta sequencing profiled peripheral blood CD8+ and CD4+ T cells from healthy donors, Susac syndrome patients and multiple sclerosis patients. Recently defined diagnostic criteria for definite or probable disease were met by the Susac syndrome patients. Bulk CD8+ and CD4+ T cells were purified by magnetic negative isolation, whereas CD8+ TEMRA cells were enriched by FACS. Blood was drawn into EDTA tubes, processed within 24 hours, and PBMCs were isolated by density gradient centrifugation. PBMCs intended for TCR sequencing were cryopreserved in liquid nitrogen and thawed later in a water bath at 37 degrees C. A purity of at least 90% was achieved for sorted or isolated CD4+, CD8+ and CD8+ TEMRA cells.

The sample comprised CD4+ T cells from PBMCs. The TCR sequence derives from a human donor with Susac syndrome. This chain is built from TRBV6-5 and TRBJ1-5, with an unclear D gene assignment. The DNA sequence is given as TGTGCCAGCAGGGACCGTAGCAATCAGCCCCAGCATTTT. Its translation is CASRDRSNQPQHF.